These 19 T cell receptor beta chains came from one sample sequenced in a study of cytomegalovirus exposure and HLA in healthy donors (TCRdb year 2017). The library was prepared using the immunoSEQ multiplex PCR assay. A mixture of 60 forward primers for TCR Vbeta segments and 13 reverse primers for TCR Jbeta segments was used in the multiplex PCR. Imported from immuneACCESS, the table was reduced by TCRdb to in-frame sequences with V and J called. These copies leave out some clones; in studies compared against another copy, an unresolved V gene accounts for under half, and the cause of the remainder is not known. In all, the sample holds 130,000 or so clones, and 60% to 85% of those were seen once. The top ten clonotypes cover roughly 1.5% of the sample. The sequenced material came from PBMCs. These receptors were obtained from a woman younger than 30 in good health and CMV-seronegative.

Only a few counts were recorded for this clone. The rearrangement uses TRBV2 and TRBJ1-2, with D uncertain. Per the germline V gene, CDR1 is SNHLY and CDR2 is FYNNEI. The CDR3 is 14 residues long. V lost 2 bases to trimming and J lost 4 bases, with 11 bases between them. Here the CDR3 DNA reads TGTGCCAGCAGTGAATTCGGGGAAGGCTATGGCTACACCTTC. Translation gives CASSEFGEGYGYTF.

The chain has TRBV5-1 and TRBJ2-1, with 7 bases lining up with TRBD1. Trimming removed 1 base from V and 1 base from J; junction bases left unmatched: 5. The CDR3 extends over 16 amino acids. Germline V gene lookup returns CDR1 SGHRS and CDR2 YFSETQ. The CDR3 sequence is CASSLSGQASYNEQFF. CDR3 sequence (DNA): TGCGCCAGCAGCTTGTCCGGACAGGCTTCCTACAATGAGCAGTTCTTC.

This clone was seen only once. This rearrangement joins TRBV5-6 to TRBJ2-7; 7 bases line up with TRBD1. V shed 4 bases, J shed 6 bases, and the junction held 7 bases outside the gene matches. This CDR3 is 13 amino acids long. The V gene's germline CDR1 is SGHDT and CDR2 YYEEEE. CDR3 coding DNA: TGTGCCAGCAGCCAGTGGACAGGACGCGAGCAGTACTTC. Amino acid sequence: CASSQWTGREQYF.

V and J are TRBV18 and TRBJ2-1; 8 bases match TRBD2. CDR3 length equals 17 residues. Trimming at V came to 1 base and at J to 0 bases, leaving 5 bases not matched to a gene. Germline V lookup: CDR1 KGHSH, CDR2 LQKENI. CDR3 in amino acids: CASSPRLATSSYNEQFF. The CDR3 coding sequence is TGTGCCAGCTCACCACGACTAGCGACCTCCTCCTACAATGAGCAGTTCTTC.

The gene calls are TRBV29-1 and TRBJ1-1, with D possibly TRBD1 on 5 matching bases. Per germline, CDR1 SQVTM and CDR2 ANQGSEA. The germline V and J ends were trimmed by 5 bases and 8 bases, with 12 bases remaining between them. The CDR3 contains 11 residues. CDR3 DNA sequence: TGCAGCGTTCTAAAGGGGTCGGAAGCTTTCTTT. Translated: CSVLKGSEAFF.

This chain uses TRBV30 with TRBJ1-1; no reliable D call. The CDR3 contains 11 residues. Germline assignment: CDR1 GTSNPN and CDR2 SVGIG (reference sequence). Trimming took off 2 bases at V and 2 bases at J, with 3 bases between the two ends. The CDR3 nucleotides are TGTGCCTGGAGTACAAACACTGAAGCTTTCTTT. Translation: CAWSTNTEAFF.

This chain joins TRBV6-6 and TRBJ1-2; the D is unclear. CDR3 length equals 13 residues. CDR1 is MNHNY and CDR2 is SVGAGI in the germline V gene (reference sequence). V was shortened by 7 bases and J by 4 bases, with 13 bases between the two germline ends. The CDR3 region is CASNLDGIYGYTF. Written as DNA, the CDR3 is TGTGCCAGCAATCTGGACGGGATCTATGGCTACACCTTC.

The chain recombines TRBV4-1 with TRBJ1-2; a possible D gene is TRBD1 (6 bases). The CDR3 extends over 16 amino acids. The V and J ends lost 1 base and 3 bases respectively, with 15 bases between them. Per the germline V gene, CDR1 is MGHRA and CDR2 is YSYEKL. The CDR3 nucleotides read TGCGCCAGCAGCCAAGGACAGGCCCTAAGGGACTATGGCTACACCTTC. Encoded protein: CASSQGQALRDYGYTF.

The chain employs TRBV28 and TRBJ2-1, with 12 bases aligning to TRBD2. Germline V gives CDR1 MDHEN, CDR2 SYDVKM. Trimming at V came to 10 bases and at J to 0 bases, leaving 10 bases not matched to a gene. The CDR3 is made up of 17 amino acids. In DNA, the CDR3 is TGTGCCACCAGAGGACTAGCGGGATTAAGCTCCTACAATGAGCAGTTCTTC. Its translation is CATRGLAGLSSYNEQFF.

The V and J genes are TRBV12-5 and TRBJ1-1; D unresolved. With 3 bases removed from V and 4 bases from J, the gap between germline ends came to 6 bases. Germline V gene data show CDR1 as LGHNT and CDR2 as FRNRAP. This CDR3 has 12 residues. CDR3 nucleotides: TGTGCTAGTGGTTTTGAACTCACTGAAGCTTTCTTT. Its translation is CASGFELTEAFF.

This sequence joins TRBV5-8 and TRBJ2-1, with D possibly being TRBD2 (6 bases). This CDR3 spans 15 amino acids. V dropped 5 bases and J dropped 4 bases, with 16 bases sitting between them. Per germline, CDR1 SGHTS and CDR2 YDEGEE. CDR3 protein: CASSPGWGTYNEQFF. The DNA for the CDR3 is TGTGCCAGCAGTCCGGGGTGGGGGACTTACAATGAGCAGTTCTTC.

This clone was seen only a few times. The V and J genes are TRBV7-2 and TRBJ1-2; 7 nucleotides align to TRBD1. The CDR3 spans 13 residues. Germline V gene lookup returns CDR1 SGHTA and CDR2 FQGNSA. J gave up 2 bases and V 6 bases, and 3 bases lay outside the gene matches. CDR3 bases: TGTGCCAGCAGTTCGGGACAGAACTATGGCTACACCTTC. It specifies CASSSGQNYGYTF.

The chain is built from TRBV7-9 and TRBJ2-3; 7 bases align to TRBD2. Per the germline V gene, CDR1 is SEHNR and CDR2 is FQNEAQ (reference sequence). The V and J ends lost 4 bases and 1 base, in that order; junction bases with no gene match: 2. This CDR3 is built from 14 residues. This CDR3 reads CASSSSGRTDTQYF. CDR3 sequence (DNA): TGTGCCAGCAGCTCTAGCGGACGCACAGATACGCAGTATTTT.

The V gene is TRBV5-1, the J gene TRBJ1-5; 7 bases are a match to TRBD1. The V segment lost 0 bases and the J segment 7 bases; nucleotides outside the gene matches: 7. This CDR3 has 15 amino acids. Germline V gives CDR1 SGHRS, CDR2 YFSETQ. The CDR3 sequence: CASSLAGDRGQPQHF. CDR3 bases: TGCGCCAGCAGCTTGGCCGGGGACAGAGGCCAGCCCCAGCATTTT.

The chain uses TRBV5-1 and TRBJ2-4; possibly TRBD1 for D (5 bases). The CDR3 has 14 residues. V was shortened by 0 bases and J by 4 bases, with 8 bases between the two germline ends. CDR1 SGHRS and CDR2 YFSETQ come from the germline V gene. CDR3 in DNA: TGCGCCAGCAGCTTGGGATCAGGGAAAAACATTCAGTACTTC. Translation gives CASSLGSGKNIQYF.

J is TRBJ2-7 and V is TRBV6-5, with 7 bases identical to TRBD1. The junction had 8 bases not matched to a gene; V was cut back by 6 bases and J by 0 bases. The CDR3 sequence is 15 residues long. Germline V gives CDR1 MNHEY, CDR2 SVGAGI. CDR3 sequence reads: CASRRGQLNSYEQYF. The CDR3 DNA follows: TGTGCCAGCAGACGGGGACAGTTAAACTCCTACGAGCAGTACTTC.

This clone is a singleton in its sample. The rearrangement uses TRBV13 and TRBJ2-2; no clear D gene. The ends were cut back, 5 bases at V and 5 bases at J, with 12 bases in the middle. The germline gives CDR1 PRHDT, CDR2 FYEKMQ (reference sequence). The CDR3 runs to 14 residues. The CDR3: CASSPELGTGELFF. DNA for the CDR3: TGTGCCAGCAGCCCTGAGCTCGGGACCGGGGAGCTGTTTTTT.

The chain uses TRBV27 and TRBJ1-2; TRBD1 is a possible D gene (5 bases). CDR1 and CDR2 from the germline V gene are MNHEY and SMNVEV (reference sequence). This CDR3 has 16 amino acids. Between the trimmed V and J ends, which lost 5 bases and 5 bases, there was a span of 21 bases. CDR3 in amino acids: CASSGFTAPGLYGYTF. CDR3 DNA sequence: TGTGCCAGCAGTGGCTTCACGGCGCCGGGACTATATGGCTACACCTTC.

The table lists this clone with a count of one. CDR3 loop: CAISVRGGSNIGSNEQFF. The CDR3 DNA follows: TGTGCCATCAGTGTCCGTGGCGGGAGCAATATAGGTTCCAATGAGCAGTTCTTC. The chain recombines TRBV10-3 with TRBJ2-1, with 7 bases aligning to TRBD2. The CDR3 has 18 amino acids. Germline CDR1 is ENHRY and CDR2 is SYGVKD. J lost 6 bases, V lost 4 bases, and 18 bases had no gene match.